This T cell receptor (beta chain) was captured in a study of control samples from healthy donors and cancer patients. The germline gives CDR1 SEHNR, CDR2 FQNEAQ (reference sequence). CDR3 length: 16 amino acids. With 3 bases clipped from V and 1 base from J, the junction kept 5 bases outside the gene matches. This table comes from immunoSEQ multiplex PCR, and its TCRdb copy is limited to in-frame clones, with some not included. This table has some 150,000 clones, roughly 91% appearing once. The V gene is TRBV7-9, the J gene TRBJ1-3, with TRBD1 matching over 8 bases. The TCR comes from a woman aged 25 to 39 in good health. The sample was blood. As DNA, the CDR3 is TGTGCCAGCAGCTTGACAGGGGAAGTGTCTGGAAACACCATATATTTT. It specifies CASSLTGEVSGNTIYF.